This T cell receptor beta chain was documented in a study of shared clonotypes between healthy human individuals. CDR1 SNHLY and CDR2 FYNNEI come from the germline V gene. CDR3 length: 14 amino acids. Trimming cost V 4 bases and J 7 bases; bases outside gene matches: 8. Generated by immunoSEQ multiplex PCR, the TCRdb table keeps only in-frame clones and is missing some. The sample lists approximately 1,500,000 clones, under 99% occurring once. The sample consisted of naive CD4+ T cells sorted from blood. Subset described: CD45RA+ positively selected. The V and J genes are TRBV2 and TRBJ2-7, with 9 bases fitting TRBD1. The sequence was collected from a man younger than 45 in good health. This CDR3 is CASSAGTGFTEQYF. The CDR3 DNA is TGTGCCAGCAGTGCCGGGACAGGGTTCACTGAGCAGTACTTC.